This TCR beta chain stems from a study of blood T cell repertoires in COVID-19. Overall study context: Both acute and convalescent COVID-19 samples were obtained from the United States, Italy and Spain. PBMCs, B-cell-depleted T cells, or T cells provided the cDNA or gDNA that made up the material.

This clone was seen a single time. Original handling: The assay estimated nucleated cells by amplifying reference gene primers. Using immunoSEQ multiplex PCR, the repertoire was profiled, and TCRdb retains in-frame clones only, with some absent. That table furnishes V, J and clone size, whereas the DNA furnished D and trimming. The sample consists of under 150,000 clones, 87% of them appearing once. This sequence was found in a woman in her 40s with acute or convalescent COVID-19. Sample: peripheral blood.

As DNA, the CDR3 is TGTGCCAGCAAGAAGGACAGGGGGGGATTAGGTAACTATGGCTACACCTTC. Its translation: CASKKDRGGLGNYGYTF. This sequence joins TRBV27 and TRBJ1-2; 10 nucleotides line up with TRBD1. Per the germline V gene, CDR1 is MNHEY and CDR2 is SMNVEV (reference sequence). This CDR3 region has 17 residues. V shed 7 bases, J shed 1 base, and the junction held 12 bases outside the gene matches.